This TCR beta chain derives from a study of blood T cell repertoires in COVID-19. At the level of the study: Whether acute or convalescent, the COVID-19 samples came from the United States, Italy and Spain. T cells, B-cell-depleted T cells, or PBMCs supplied cDNA or gDNA.

With 1 base removed from V and 0 bases from J, the gap between germline ends came to 16 bases. The length of the CDR3 is 17 residues. The germline gives CDR1 LGHDT, CDR2 YNNKEL (reference sequence). Authors' data handling: Cell counts per sample came from amplifying reference gene primers. Some clones are missing from TCRdb's copy, which holds only in-frame ones; the method was immunoSEQ multiplex PCR. The DNA was the basis for D and trimming; V, J and clone size are from that table. The table lists about 130,000 clones, about 80% of them singletons, with over 2.5% in the top ten. The rearrangement joins TRBV3-1 (or the pseudogene TRBV3-2) to TRBJ2-7; D may be TRBD1 (6 bases). Sequenced sample: peripheral blood. This sequence was found in a woman older than 75 with acute or convalescent COVID-19. The CDR3 here is CASSQGVDSYYSYEQYF. As DNA, the CDR3 is TGTGCCAGCAGCCAAGGGGTGGACAGTTATTACTCCTACGAGCAGTACTTC.